The next 13 T cell receptor beta chains were all read from a single sample in a study of shared clonotypes between healthy human individuals. The table came from immunoSEQ multiplex PCR; TCRdb's copy has only in-frame clones and leaves some out. Found here are about 2,500,000 clones, roughly nine tenths of them singletons; the top ten hold roughly 0.13%. Sequencing input: naive CD4+ T cells sorted from blood. Subset indicated: CD45RA+ positively selected. All receptors derive from a man aged 18-30 years in good health.

V is TRBV7-2 and J is TRBJ1-1; TRBD1 matches 7 bases. J lost 4 bases, V lost 6 bases, and 8 bases had no gene match. CDR3 length: 14 residues. Germline-derived CDR1 and CDR2 are SGHTA and FQGNSA. In nucleotides, the CDR3 is TGTGCCAGCAGTTCTCCAGACAGGGTCACTGAAGCTTTCTTT. This codes for CASSSPDRVTEAFF.

The chain uses TRBV5-1 and TRBJ2-5; 13 bases agree with TRBD2. Germline V lookup: CDR1 SGHRS, CDR2 YFSETQ. This CDR3 is 16 amino acids long. J gave up 4 bases and V 3 bases, and 6 bases lay outside the gene matches. The CDR3 nucleotides read TGCGCCAGCAGCTCAGGACTAGCGGGAGCGTCAGAGACCCAGTACTTC. Amino acid sequence: CASSSGLAGASETQYF.

The V call is TRBV27, the J call TRBJ2-3, with D tentatively TRBD2 (6 bases). Germline V CDR1 and CDR2: MNHEY, SMNVEV (reference sequence). The germline V and J ends were trimmed by 1 base and 2 bases, with 16 bases remaining between them. The CDR3 is made up of 17 amino acids. The CDR3 nucleotides are TGTGCCAGCAGTTTATATGGGGGAGGCCCTATCACAGATACGCAGTATTTT. It yields the protein CASSLYGGGPITDTQYF.

The J gene is TRBJ2-7, the V gene TRBV6-6; the D gene is possibly TRBD1 (6 bases). This CDR3 spans 15 amino acids. V was trimmed by 6 bases and J by 0 bases, leaving 15 bases between them. Germline CDR1 and CDR2: MNHNY and SVGAGI (reference sequence). CDR3: CASRRTGPTSYEQYF. DNA for the CDR3: TGTGCCAGCAGGCGTACAGGGCCCACCTCCTACGAGCAGTACTTC.

This clone was observed a few times. The V and J genes are TRBV19 and TRBJ1-2; weak D call: TRBD1 (6 bases). Germline V CDR1 and CDR2: LNHDA, SQIVND (reference sequence). The CDR3 spans 15 residues. V was shortened by 1 base and J by 1 base, with 10 bases between the two germline ends. DNA for the CDR3: TGTGCCAGTAGTATAGCACAGGGAATTAACTATGGCTACACCTTC. The encoded protein is CASSIAQGINYGYTF.

The chain employs TRBV10-3 and TRBJ2-7; TRBD2 agrees at 10 bases. This CDR3 has 14 amino acids. V lost 10 bases and J lost 1; bases outside the gene matches: 7. Germline-derived CDR1 and CDR2 are ENHRY and SYGVKD. The CDR3: CATAPSGGSYEQYF. The CDR3 nucleotides read TGTGCCACGGCTCCTAGCGGGGGTTCCTACGAGCAGTACTTC.

This chain joins TRBV7-7 and TRBJ1-6; perhaps TRBD1 as D (6 bases). Germline CDR1 SSHAT, CDR2 FNYEAQ (reference sequence). The CDR3 contains 17 residues. CDR3 sequence: CASAPPTGWSYNSPLHF. The CDR3 nucleotides are TGTGCTAGCGCCCCCCCCACAGGGTGGTCCTATAATTCACCCCTCCACTTT.

V is TRBV6-1 and J is TRBJ2-6; a possible D gene is TRBD1 (5 bases). Trimming cost V 9 bases and J 2 bases, with 14 bases left between them. CDR1 is MNHNS and CDR2 is SASEGT in the germline V gene. This CDR3 has 15 residues. The CDR3 nucleotides are TGTGCCAGTTACCCACAGGTCGCTGGGGCCAACGTCCTGACTTTC. It yields the protein CASYPQVAGANVLTF.

This clone was counted between two and nine times. V usage is TRBV30 and J usage is TRBJ1-5; the D gene is possibly TRBD1 (5 bases). The CDR3 has 14 amino acids. Germline CDR1 is GTSNPN and CDR2 is SVGIG (reference sequence). Trimming cost V 1 base and J 2 bases, with 9 bases left between them. This chain's CDR3 is CAWSADSRNQPQHF. CDR3 DNA: TGTGCCTGGAGTGCCGACAGCCGCAATCAGCCCCAGCATTTT.

This clone is a singleton in its sample. V is TRBV6-1 and J is TRBJ2-1; 9 positions match TRBD2. The V and J ends lost 6 bases and 11 bases, in that order; junction bases with no gene match: 11. CDR3 size: 14 residues. The germline CDR1 and CDR2 sequences are MNHNS and SASEGT. CDR3 coding DNA: TGTGCCAGCAGGGTCGCGGGGGGGCCCCCTAAGCAGTTCTTC. Its protein product is CASRVAGGPPKQFF.

Turning to this clone: The germline gene is not matched at one end of the junction; a read error may be the cause. The CDR3 DNA reads TGTGCTAGCAGCCCCGGGACGAATCAAGAGACCCAGTACTTC. Translation gives CASSPGTNQETQYF. The J gene is TRBJ2-5, the V gene TRBV7-7; perhaps D is TRBD1 or TRBD2 (5 bases each). Germline V lookup: CDR1 SSHAT, CDR2 FNYEAQ (reference sequence). CDR3 size: 14 residues.

On this clone itself: Other nucleotide sequences from this sample produce the same CDR3. The rearrangement joins TRBV6-5 to TRBJ1-2; D is uncertain. This CDR3 is 12 amino acids long. CDR1 and CDR2 (germline): MNHEY, SVGAGI. Trimming cost V 5 bases and J 2 bases, with 6 bases left between them. This CDR3 reads CASSRPNYGYTF. The CDR3 DNA sequence: TGTGCCAGCAGTAGGCCGAACTATGGCTACACCTTC.

The chain couples TRBV6-6 to TRBJ1-6; D might be TRBD1 (5 bases). V dropped 5 bases and J dropped 8 bases, with 13 bases sitting between them. Germline V gene sequence: CDR1 MNHNY, CDR2 SVGAGI (reference sequence). The CDR3 contains 14 residues. Written as DNA, the CDR3 is TGTGCCAGCAGTGGGGGATGGCACGATTCACCCCTCCACTTT. This gives the protein CASSGGWHDSPLHF.